These 24 T cell receptor beta chains were all obtained from the same sample, sequenced in a study of blood T cell repertoires in COVID-19. The method was immunoSEQ multiplex PCR; TCRdb's version includes in-frame clones alone and lacks a portion of them. The top ten clones hold approximately 1.8% of a sample with about 100,000 clones, about 86% of them seen once. The source material was peripheral blood. The receptors were sampled from a man older than 75 with acute or convalescent COVID-19.

This chain uses TRBV5-1 with TRBJ2-1, with TRBD2 as a possible D gene (6 bases). CDR3 length: 16 residues. The germline V gene has CDR1 SGHRS and CDR2 YFSETQ. Trimming removed 1 base from V and 0 bases from J, with 11 bases in between. DNA for the CDR3: TGCGCCAGCAGCTTGATGACGGGAGACTCCTACAATGAGCAGTTCTTC. It encodes CASSLMTGDSYNEQFF. Filled out from reference TRBV5-1 and TRBJ2-1, the complete variable domain reads KAGVTQTPRYLIKTRGQQVTLSCSPISGHRSVSWYQQTPGQGLQFLFEYFSETQRNKGNFPGRFSGRQFSNSRSEMNVSTLELGDSALYLCASSLMTGDSYNEQFFGPGTRLTVL.

This chain uses TRBV6-5 with TRBJ2-2; TRBD2 matches 7 bases. Germline assignment: CDR1 MNHEY and CDR2 SVGAGI. The CDR3 has 14 residues. With 5 bases clipped from V and 4 bases from J, the junction kept 4 bases outside the gene matches. In DNA, the CDR3 is TGTGCCAGCAGTCGCAGGGAGGGCACCGGGGAGCTGTTTTTT. This encodes CASSRREGTGELFF.

V usage is TRBV6-5 and J usage is TRBJ1-5; D is unclear. Deletions cut 5 bases from V and 4 bases from J, with 9 bases between. The CDR3 totals 13 residues. CDR1 MNHEY and CDR2 SVGAGI come from the germline V gene. The CDR3, as DNA: TGTGCCAGCAGTCTACAGTGGAATCAGCCCCAGCATTTT. It specifies CASSLQWNQPQHF.

The genes are TRBV5-4 and TRBJ1-2; 10 nucleotides agree with TRBD1. The junction had 6 bases not matched to a gene; V was cut back by 5 bases and J by 2 bases. The CDR3 totals 15 residues. Germline CDR1 is SGHNT and CDR2 is YYREEE (reference sequence). The CDR3 spells CASRDPGQGNYGYTF. The CDR3 DNA follows: TGTGCCAGCAGGGATCCGGGACAGGGGAACTATGGCTACACCTTC.

The chain couples TRBV4-3 to TRBJ2-3; 9 positions match TRBD2. CDR1 is LGHNA, CDR2 YSLEER, per germline. This CDR3 contains 17 residues. Losses at the gene ends were 0 bases for V and 0 bases for J; bases not matched to a gene: 4. As DNA, the CDR3 is TGCGCCAGCAGCCAAGATCGCCTAGCGGGAAGCACAGATACGCAGTATTTT. Amino acid sequence: CASSQDRLAGSTDTQYF.

This chain uses TRBV2 with TRBJ2-3, with unresolved D. Germline CDR1 SNHLY, CDR2 FYNNEI. This CDR3 is built from 14 residues. Trimming removed 3 bases at V and 1 base at J, with 8 bases between. This CDR3 is CASSDQFRTDTQYF. The CDR3 DNA sequence: TGTGCCAGCAGTGACCAGTTCCGCACAGATACGCAGTATTTT.

This clone came up a few times. The rearrangement joins TRBV5-4 to TRBJ1-3; tentatively, D is TRBD1 (5 bases). Germline CDR1 and CDR2: SGHNT and YYREEE (reference sequence). There are 14 residues in the CDR3. V shed 0 bases and J shed 5 bases, with 9 bases lying between them. The CDR3: CASSLAGSRNTIYF. As DNA, the CDR3 is TGTGCCAGCAGCTTGGCAGGGTCACGAAACACCATATATTTT.

V is TRBV28 and J is TRBJ1-3, with 7 bases fitting TRBD1. V lost 1 base, J lost 0 bases, and 9 bases stayed unmatched. This CDR3 contains 18 residues. Germline CDR1 is MDHEN and CDR2 is SYDVKM. CDR3 in DNA: TGTGCCAGCAGTTTATTCAACAGGGGCTTCAACTCTGGAAACACCATATATTTT. Its translation: CASSLFNRGFNSGNTIYF. The full variable domain, rest sourced from reference TRBV28 and TRBJ1-3, is DVKVTQSSRYLVKRTGEKVFLECVQDMDHENMFWYRQDPGLGLRLIYFSYDVKMKEKGDIPEGYSVSREKKERFSLILESASTNQTSMYLCASSLFNRGFNSGNTIYFGEGSWLTVV.

The V call is TRBV19, the J call TRBJ1-1; 7 bases align to TRBD1. Per the germline V gene, CDR1 is LNHDA and CDR2 is SQIVND (reference sequence). With 5 bases clipped from V and 2 bases from J, the junction kept 8 bases outside the gene matches. CDR3 length equals 15 residues. The CDR3 spells CASSGVRTGNTEAFF. The DNA for the CDR3 is TGTGCCAGTAGTGGTGTAAGGACAGGAAACACTGAAGCTTTCTTT.

The rearrangement links TRBV6-5 to TRBJ2-7, with D maybe TRBD2 (6 bases). V lost 4 bases and J 8 bases, leaving 9 bases between the germline ends. The germline V gene encodes CDR1 MNHEY and CDR2 SVGAGI. The length of the CDR3 is 11 residues. CDR3 coding DNA: TGTGCCAGCAGTTGGCTAGCGAAGCAGTACTTC. The encoded protein is CASSWLAKQYF.

The chain links TRBV7-2 to TRBJ2-7, with TRBD2 as a possible D gene (6 bases). CDR1 is SGHTA and CDR2 is FQGNSA in the germline V gene. The CDR3 contains 13 residues. With 3 bases removed from V and 3 bases from J, the gap between germline ends came to 9 bases. The CDR3, as DNA: TGTGCCAGCAGCTTGCTCGGGAGCTACGAGCAGTACTTC. Protein: CASSLLGSYEQYF.

The chain joins TRBV10-3 to TRBJ1-1, with D maybe TRBD1 (5 bases). This CDR3 has 14 amino acids. Trimming pared 2 bases from V and 4 bases from J, leaving 11 bases between. The V gene's germline CDR1 is ENHRY and CDR2 SYGVKD. This CDR3 is CAISEGGTGTEAFF. CDR3 DNA sequence: TGTGCCATCAGTGAGGGGGGGACGGGCACTGAAGCTTTCTTT.

The chain carries TRBV2 and TRBJ2-5; 9 bases fit TRBD2. The CDR3 totals 15 residues. The V and J ends lost 6 bases and 2 bases, in that order; junction bases with no gene match: 7. In germline, CDR1 is SNHLY, CDR2 FYNNEI. The CDR3 region has the DNA TGTGCCAGCAGGCTAGCGGGATTCTTTCAAGAGACCCAGTACTTC. Protein product: CASRLAGFFQETQYF.

The rearrangement uses TRBV5-4 and TRBJ1-3; possible D gene TRBD1, 6 bases. Trimming shortened V by 2 bases and J by 0 bases, and 12 bases separated the two germline ends. Germline lookup yields CDR1 SGHNT and CDR2 YYREEE (reference sequence). CDR3 length: 16 residues. CDR3 DNA sequence: TGTGCCAGCAGCTTCCAGGGGTCCAGCTCTGGAAACACCATATATTTT. Its protein is CASSFQGSSSGNTIYF.

Remarks on this clone: Other DNA sequences in the sample encode the same CDR3. The chain couples TRBV7-3 to TRBJ2-2; 9 nucleotides line up with TRBD2. Trimming removed 2 bases from V and 2 bases from J; junction bases left unmatched: 3. Germline V lookup: CDR1 SGHTA, CDR2 FQGTGA. The CDR3 is made up of 16 amino acids. In nucleotides, the CDR3 is TGTGCCAGCAGCTTAGGCCTAGCGGGAAACACCGGGGAGCTGTTTTTT. Translated: CASSLGLAGNTGELFF.

The V and J genes are TRBV19 and TRBJ2-3; tentative D call: TRBD2 (6 bases). The CDR3 is 14 residues long. V lost 1 base and J lost 2, with 7 bases in between. Germline loops: CDR1 LNHDA, CDR2 SQIVND (reference sequence). CDR3: CASSIGRDTDTQYF. The CDR3 region has the DNA TGTGCCAGTAGTATAGGGCGGGACACAGATACGCAGTATTTT.

The V and J genes are TRBV28 and TRBJ2-2; 10 nucleotides match TRBD1. CDR1 is MDHEN, CDR2 SYDVKM, per germline. The junction had 4 bases not matched to a gene; V was cut back by 6 bases and J by 6 bases. The CDR3 length is 14 residues. CDR3 sequence reads: CASRRQGASGELFF. In DNA form, the CDR3 reads TGTGCCAGCAGGAGACAGGGGGCCTCCGGGGAGCTGTTTTTT.

The J gene is TRBJ2-7, the V gene TRBV27, with D unresolved. The CDR3 totals 14 residues. CDR1 and CDR2 (germline): MNHEY, SMNVEV (reference sequence). Trimming removed 1 base at V and 5 bases at J, with 12 bases between. The CDR3 nucleotides are TGTGCCAGCAGTTTATTCCCACAGCACCACGAGCAGTACTTC. Translation gives CASSLFPQHHEQYF.

V and J are TRBV24-1 and TRBJ2-7; D gene uncertain. Trimming left V 2 bases short and J 6 bases short, with 7 bases between. This CDR3 has 12 amino acids. Germline loops: CDR1 KGHDR, CDR2 SFDVKD. This chain's CDR3 is CATSDSTAEQYF. The CDR3 DNA follows: TGTGCCACCAGTGATTCTACAGCCGAGCAGTACTTC.

The chain employs TRBV6-5 and TRBJ2-7; unclear D gene. The germline V gene encodes CDR1 MNHEY and CDR2 SVGAGI. V was shortened by 6 bases and J by 6 bases, with 12 bases between the two germline ends. The CDR3 covers 12 residues. CDR3 DNA sequence: TGTGCCAGCAGCCGGTCTTTTTCCGAGCAGTACTTC. It specifies CASSRSFSEQYF.

This chain joins TRBV9 and TRBJ2-2; TRBD2 might be the D (6 bases). V was cut by 3 bases and J by 7 bases, with 13 bases left in between. The CDR3 is 14 residues long. CDR1 SGDLS and CDR2 YYNGEE come from the germline V gene. CDR3 nucleotide sequence: TGTGCCAGCAGCGCTCTAGCGATGGACGGGGAGCTGTTTTTT. Translating it yields CASSALAMDGELFF.

The V call is TRBV5-5, the J call TRBJ2-2, with 8 nucleotides matching TRBD2. The CDR3 covers 20 residues. Germline CDR1 is SGHKS and CDR2 is YYEKEE (reference sequence). V was pared by 2 bases and J by 1 base, with 16 bases of the junction left unmatched. DNA of the CDR3: TGTGCCAGCAGCTTCCTACCCGGGACAAGGACTAGCCTGAACACCGGGGAGCTGTTTTTT. It yields the protein CASSFLPGTRTSLNTGELFF.

V and J are TRBV5-1 and TRBJ2-7, with a tentative D call TRBD1 (6 bases). Germline CDR1 and CDR2: SGHRS and YFSETQ. CDR3 length: 15 residues. Trimming took off 2 bases at V and 1 base at J, with 13 bases between the two ends. CDR3 sequence: CASSLGGMESYEQYF. The CDR3 region has the DNA TGCGCCAGCAGCTTAGGGGGTATGGAGTCCTACGAGCAGTACTTC.

This clone was found once. This chain uses TRBV6-5 with TRBJ2-7; 9 positions agree with TRBD1. The CDR3 runs 15 residues. V lost 6 bases and J lost 0; bases outside the gene matches: 6. Germline V CDR1 and CDR2: MNHEY, SVGAGI. CDR3 bases: TGTGCCAGCAGCCGCGGGACAGGGAGCTCCTACGAGCAGTACTTC. Its protein product is CASSRGTGSSYEQYF.